These 9 T cell receptor beta chains were sequenced from one sample in a study of neurological immune-mediated disorders. TCRdb analysed the 5' RACE reads with MiXCR anew, one entry per CDR3 protein. In the table there are fewer than 35,000 distinct CDR3 sequences, 3% to 3.5% of which are singletons. The material sequenced was PBMCs. The source is a woman aged 25 to 39 with multiple sclerosis.

This clonotype appeared many times. The chain combines TRBV20-1 with TRBJ2-7, with 9 bases matching TRBD1. The V and J ends lost 3 bases and 6 bases, in that order; junction bases with no gene match: 6. Germline loops: CDR1 DFQATT, CDR2 SNEGSKA (reference sequence). CDR3 length equals 13 residues. The DNA for the CDR3 is TGCAGTGCTAGGTTTCGACAGGGGGGCGAGCAGTACTTC. It yields the protein CSARFRQGGEQYF.

This clonotype came up many times. The chain carries TRBV3-1 and TRBJ2-1; D is ambiguous. CDR3 length: 14 residues. Germline CDR1 reads LGHDT; CDR2 reads YNNKEL (reference sequence). V shed 3 bases and J shed 7 bases, with 13 bases lying between them. CDR3 in amino acids: CASSQVGVGNEQFF. The CDR3 coding sequence is TGTGCCAGCAGCCAGGTCGGTGTTGGGAATGAGCAGTTCTTC.

This clonotype occurred many times. V is TRBV20-1 and J is TRBJ2-6; D unresolved. This CDR3 region has 15 residues. Trimming cost V 1 base and J 0 bases, with 7 bases left between them. The germline CDR1 and CDR2 sequences are DFQATT and SNEGSKA (reference sequence). The chain's CDR3 is CSARVASSGANVLTF. CDR3 bases: TGCAGTGCTAGAGTTGCGAGCTCTGGGGCCAACGTCCTGACTTTC.

In its sample, this clonotype was seen many times. The V and J genes are TRBV7-6 and TRBJ1-2; D is possibly TRBD1 (6 bases). The CDR3 contains 13 residues. The V end lost 2 bases, the J end lost 8 bases, and 12 bases lay between the germline ends. Germline CDR1 is SGHVS and CDR2 is FNYEAQ. This CDR3 reads CASSLSGTWGYTF. CDR3 nucleotides: TGTGCCAGCAGCTTATCCGGGACATGGGGCTACACCTTC. The variable domain in full, with the rest retrieved from reference TRBV7-6 and TRBJ1-2, is GAGVSQSPRYKVTKRGQDVALRCDPISGHVSLYWYRQALGQGPEFLTYFNYEAQQDKSGLPNDRFSAERPEGSISTLTIQRTEQRDSAMYRCASSLSGTWGYTFGSGTRLTVV.

In this sample, this clonotype turned up many times. The chain has TRBV18 and TRBJ2-7; no definite D call. Germline lookup yields CDR1 KGHSH and CDR2 LQKENI. Trimming removed 2 bases from V and 1 base from J, with 6 bases in between. This CDR3 comprises 13 residues. CDR3 nucleotide sequence: TGTGCCAGCTCACCAAGTCAGTCCTACGAGCAGTACTTC. It specifies CASSPSQSYEQYF.

This clonotype was observed at least ten times. The V call is TRBV29-1, the J call TRBJ1-2, with D perhaps matching TRBD1 (5 bases). The CDR3 loop spans 13 amino acids. The germline CDR1 and CDR2 sequences are SQVTM and ANQGSEA. Trimming pared 3 bases from V and 7 bases from J, leaving 15 bases between. CDR3 in DNA: TGCAGCGTTGACTCGATACGGGGGATTGGCTACACCTTC. Amino acid sequence: CSVDSIRGIGYTF.

The DNA of the CDR3 is TGTGCCAGCAGCTTATCTCCTAGCCAAGCTAGGGACACCGGGGAGCTGTTTTTT. Its translation is CASSLSPSQARDTGELFF. The J gene is TRBJ2-2, the V gene TRBV7-7; a possible D gene is TRBD2 (5 bases). Trimming took off 2 bases at V and 3 bases at J, with 19 bases between the two ends. CDR3 length: 18 amino acids. Germline V lookup: CDR1 SSHAT, CDR2 FNYEAQ (reference sequence).

This clonotype has ten or more counts. This chain's CDR3 is CASSLITGIGNEQFF. CDR3 nucleotides: TGTGCCAGCAGCTTAATTACCGGGATCGGGAATGAGCAGTTCTTC. The V call is TRBV7-2, the J call TRBJ2-1, with D possibly being TRBD2 (5 bases). V lost 2 bases, J lost 7 bases, and 15 bases lay in between. The CDR3 has 15 amino acids. Germline values: CDR1 SGHTA, CDR2 FQGNSA.

This clonotype was picked up many times. Written as DNA, the CDR3 is TGTGCCAGCAGCCCAAACGTACTGGGGGCCCACGAGCAGTACTTC. As protein: CASSPNVLGAHEQYF. V is TRBV9 and J is TRBJ2-7; TRBD1 is a possible D gene (6 bases). Trimming cost V 4 bases and J 5 bases, with 19 bases left between them. This CDR3 region has 15 residues. Per the germline V gene, CDR1 is SGDLS and CDR2 is YYNGEE.